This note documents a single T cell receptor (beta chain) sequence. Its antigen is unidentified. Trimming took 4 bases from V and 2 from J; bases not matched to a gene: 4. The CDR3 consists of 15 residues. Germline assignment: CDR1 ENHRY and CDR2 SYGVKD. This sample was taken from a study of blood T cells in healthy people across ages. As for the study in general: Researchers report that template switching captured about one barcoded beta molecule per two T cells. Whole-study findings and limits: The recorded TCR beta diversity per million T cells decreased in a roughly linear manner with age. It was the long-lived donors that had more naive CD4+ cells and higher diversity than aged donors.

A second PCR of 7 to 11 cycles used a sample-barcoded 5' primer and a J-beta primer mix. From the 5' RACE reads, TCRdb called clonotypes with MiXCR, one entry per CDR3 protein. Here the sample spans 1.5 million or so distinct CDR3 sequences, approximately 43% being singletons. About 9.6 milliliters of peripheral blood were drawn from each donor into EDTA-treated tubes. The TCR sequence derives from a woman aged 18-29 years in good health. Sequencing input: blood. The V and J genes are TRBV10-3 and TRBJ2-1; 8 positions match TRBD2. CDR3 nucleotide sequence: TGTGCCATCAGTGTTCTTAGCGGGGCCTACAATGAGCAGTTCTTC. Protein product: CAISVLSGAYNEQFF.